The 24 T cell receptor beta chains reported below all come from one sample, sequenced in a study of shared clonotypes between healthy human individuals. Libraries were prepared by immunoSEQ multiplex PCR; TCRdb keeps only in-frame clonotypes and omits some of them. This sample has approximately 710,000 clones, with less than 95% found just once. The sequenced sample consisted of memory CD8+ T cells from PBMCs. Subset given: CD45RO+ cells pooled with CCR7-negative TemRA cells. The receptors derive from a man aged 18 to 29 in good health. Some clones in this sample may be carry-over from other donors' samples.

This sequence joins TRBV27 and TRBJ2-7, with 7 bases that match TRBD2. The CDR3 covers 14 residues. Germline CDR1 MNHEY, CDR2 SMNVEV (reference sequence). V trimming: 4 bases; J trimming: 4 bases; junction bases outside the gene matches: 7. CDR3 residues: CASSSKRERYEQYF. The CDR3 coding sequence is TGTGCCAGCAGTTCCAAGCGGGAAAGATACGAGCAGTACTTC.

This chain links TRBV19 with TRBJ1-2, with D hard to call. V lost 3 bases and J lost 4, with 6 bases in between. The CDR3 runs 12 residues. CDR1 is LNHDA, CDR2 SQIVND, per germline (reference sequence). In DNA, the CDR3 is TGTGCCAGTAGTATTGCAAGCTATGGCTACACCTTC. This codes for CASSIASYGYTF.

This clone was recorded only once. This chain connects TRBV5-6 to TRBJ2-1; 9 bases map to TRBD1. After removal of 4 bases from V and 6 bases from J, the junction contained 8 bases not matched to a gene. The CDR3 has 15 residues. The germline CDR1 and CDR2 sequences are SGHDT and YYEEEE. In DNA form, the CDR3 reads TGTGCCAGCAGCCCGGACAGGGGATTGTTCAATGAGCAGTTCTTC. Translating gives CASSPDRGLFNEQFF. The entire variable domain, with the rest obtained from reference TRBV5-6 and TRBJ2-1, is as follows: DAGVTQSPTHLIKTRGQQVTLRCSPKSGHDTVSWYQQALGQGPQFIFQYYEEEERQRGNFPDRFSGHQFPNYSSELNVNALLLGDSALYLCASSPDRGLFNEQFFGPGTRLTVL.

The rearrangement uses TRBV27 and TRBJ1-2, with 9 bases identical to TRBD1. CDR3 length: 14 residues. Trimming cost V 5 bases and J 1 base; bases outside gene matches: 2. Per the germline V gene, CDR1 is MNHEY and CDR2 is SMNVEV (reference sequence). CDR3 protein: CASSGTGSNYGYTF. CDR3 DNA sequence: TGTGCCAGCAGTGGGACAGGGAGTAACTATGGCTACACCTTC.

The chain employs TRBV28 and TRBJ2-2, with unresolved D. The CDR3 covers 13 residues. Germline V gene lookup returns CDR1 MDHEN and CDR2 SYDVKM. Trimming stripped 3 bases from V and 7 bases from J, with 9 bases between. As DNA, the CDR3 is TGTGCCAGCAGTTTTGAAGGCAGCGGGGAGCTGTTTTTT. Amino acid sequence: CASSFEGSGELFF.

The chain couples TRBV28 to TRBJ1-4; D is unclear. Germline lookup yields CDR1 MDHEN and CDR2 SYDVKM. Trimming stripped 3 bases from V and 8 bases from J, with 7 bases between. The CDR3 has 12 amino acids. For the CDR3, the DNA is TGTGCCAGCAGTTTCATTGGGGAAAAACTGTTTTTT. The encoded protein is CASSFIGEKLFF.

The CDR3 here is CASSQDAGNEQYF. Here the CDR3 DNA reads TGTGCCAGCAGCCAAGACGCAGGGAACGAGCAGTACTTC. The genes are TRBV4-2 and TRBJ2-7; a weak D match, TRBD1 (5 bases). Germline V gives CDR1 LGHNA, CDR2 YNFKEQ. The ends were cut back, 0 bases at V and 5 bases at J, with 8 bases in the middle. The CDR3 length is 13 residues.

Worth noting for this clone: The same CDR3 also results from other DNA sequences found in this sample. The chain recombines TRBV11-2 with TRBJ1-2; maybe TRBD1 (6 bases). The CDR3 has 13 residues. Germline CDR1 and CDR2: SGHAT and FQNNGV. Trimming took 5 bases from V and 4 from J, leaving 11 bases between them. CDR3 loop: CASSHSTGYGYTF. The CDR3 DNA reads TGTGCCAGCAGCCACTCGACAGGCTATGGCTACACCTTC.

This chain uses TRBV11-2 with TRBJ2-4; no definite D call. Looked up from germline, CDR1 is SGHAT and CDR2 is FQNNGV. The CDR3 sequence is 15 residues long. V lost 5 bases and J lost 0, with 11 bases in between. In nucleotides, the CDR3 is TGTGCCAGCAGCGAACCCGTATTAGCCAAAAACATTCAGTACTTC. It translates to CASSEPVLAKNIQYF.

This chain joins TRBV7-6 and TRBJ1-5; D is ambiguous. Germline values: CDR1 SGHVS, CDR2 FNYEAQ. Trimming left V 5 bases short and J 6 bases short, with 11 bases between. The CDR3 length is 13 residues. The CDR3 region is CASSPGRSQPQHF. CDR3 nucleotide sequence: TGTGCCAGCAGCCCGGGTCGGAGTCAGCCCCAGCATTTT.

There are a few counts of this clone. The CDR3 nucleotides are TGTGCCAGTATATCCGGGGGTCGGACTGAAGCTTTCTTT. Amino acid sequence: CASISGGRTEAFF. The chain joins TRBV19 to TRBJ1-1; D might be TRBD1 (5 bases). The CDR3 length is 13 residues. Per the germline V gene, CDR1 is LNHDA and CDR2 is SQIVND (reference sequence). V lost 7 bases and J lost 5, with 14 bases in between.

The V and J genes are TRBV9 and TRBJ2-4; D is unclear. The germline V gene encodes CDR1 SGDLS and CDR2 YYNGEE. The CDR3 consists of 15 residues. V lost 2 bases and J 8 bases, leaving 17 bases between the germline ends. CDR3 residues: CASSVNPARSDIQYF. DNA for the CDR3: TGTGCCAGCAGCGTGAACCCCGCTAGATCGGACATTCAGTACTTC.

The gene calls are TRBV28 and TRBJ1-2, with TRBD1 as a possible D gene (5 bases). Germline V gives CDR1 MDHEN, CDR2 SYDVKM. V was cut by 5 bases and J by 5 bases, with 15 bases left in between. CDR3 length: 14 amino acids. The CDR3: CASSPRDSQYGYTF. CDR3 DNA sequence: TGTGCCAGCAGTCCCCGCGACAGCCAATATGGCTACACCTTC.

The J gene is TRBJ2-7, the V gene TRBV11-2; no clear D gene. The CDR3 sequence is 15 residues long. Germline lookup yields CDR1 SGHAT and CDR2 FQNNGV. Trimming took off 1 base at V and 0 bases at J, with 10 bases between the two ends. The CDR3 sequence: CASSLGVTYSYEQYF. The CDR3 DNA reads as TGTGCCAGCAGCTTAGGGGTGACTTACTCCTACGAGCAGTACTTC.

This rearrangement joins TRBV4-2 to TRBJ2-5; the match to TRBD1 covers 9 bases. Gene TRBJ2-7 matches the end of the DNA better, so the J call may be wrong. CDR1 LGHNA and CDR2 YNFKEQ come from the germline V gene. The CDR3 is made up of 15 amino acids. The CDR3 DNA reads as TGTGCCAGCAGCTCAACCGGGACAGGGCTTGACGAGCAGTACTTC. Its protein is CASSSTGTGLDEQYF.

The chain joins TRBV2 to TRBJ2-1, with 7 nucleotides matching TRBD2. CDR1 is SNHLY and CDR2 is FYNNEI in the germline V gene. V shed 2 bases and J 2 bases; nucleotides not matched to a gene: 6. The CDR3 has 16 residues. The CDR3 nucleotides read TGTGCCAGCAGTGAACGAGCAGCGGGACCCTACAATGAGCAGTTCTTC. Protein product: CASSERAAGPYNEQFF. The variable domain in full, completed from reference TRBV2 and TRBJ2-1, reads EPEVTQTPSHQVTQMGQEVILRCVPISNHLYFYWYRQILGQKVEFLVSFYNNEISEKSEIFDDQFSVERPDGSNFTLKIRSTKLEDSAMYFCASSERAAGPYNEQFFGPGTRLTVL.

With regard to this clone: A much larger clone lies one base from this, so it may be a read error. The V call is TRBV6-6, the J call TRBJ2-7, with unresolved D. CDR1 MNHNY and CDR2 SVGAGI come from the germline V gene (reference sequence). This CDR3 spans 11 amino acids. V lost 4 bases to trimming and J lost 2 bases, with 3 bases between them. Here the CDR3 DNA reads TGTGCCAGCAGTTTGACCTACGAGCAGTACTTC. As protein: CASSLTYEQYF.

The V call is TRBV5-3, the J call TRBJ2-7; D remains ambiguous. TRBV5-3 is an ORF for which the function is uncertain. With 3 bases removed from V and 4 bases from J, the gap between germline ends came to 17 bases. CDR3 size: 15 residues. The CDR3 region is CARSSSLKNVYEQYF. CDR3 nucleotide sequence: TGTGCCAGAAGCTCGTCACTTAAGAACGTATACGAGCAGTACTTC.

This sequence joins TRBV5-5 and TRBJ2-7, with 8 bases lining up with TRBD2. Germline V gene data show CDR1 as SGHKS and CDR2 as YYEKEE (reference sequence). V was pared by 2 bases and J by 5 bases, with 6 bases of the junction left unmatched. The CDR3 runs 14 residues. The chain's CDR3 is CASSFASGSNEQYF. The CDR3, as DNA: TGTGCCAGCAGCTTTGCGAGCGGGAGTAACGAGCAGTACTTC. Using reference TRBV5-5 and TRBJ2-7 for the parts outside the CDR3, the full variable domain is DAGVTQSPTHLIKTRGQQVTLRCSPISGHKSVSWYQQVLGQGPQFIFQYYEKEERGRGNFPDRFSARQFPNYSSELNVNALLLGDSALYLCASSFASGSNEQYFGPGTRLTVT.

This clone was picked up one time. This chain connects TRBV15 to TRBJ1-4; TRBD1 agrees at 7 bases. Germline V CDR1 and CDR2: LNHNV, YYDKDF (reference sequence). The CDR3 loop spans 13 amino acids. The V and J ends lost 10 bases and 5 bases, in that order; junction bases with no gene match: 7. This CDR3 reads CASRDRENEKLFF. CDR3 bases: TGTGCCAGCAGGGACAGAGAGAATGAAAAACTGTTTTTT.

The gene calls are TRBV27 and TRBJ2-7; tentatively, D is TRBD1 or TRBD2 (5 bases each). This CDR3 spans 14 amino acids. Looked up from germline, CDR1 is MNHEY and CDR2 is SMNVEV (reference sequence). The V and J ends lost 2 bases and 7 bases respectively, with 15 bases between them. The CDR3, as DNA: TGTGCCAGCAGTTTAATCAGGGAGAGTGTGGAGCAGTACTTC. It encodes CASSLIRESVEQYF.

The J gene is TRBJ1-2, the V gene TRBV27; TRBD1 matches at 8 bases. This CDR3 contains 14 residues. Unmatched junction bases numbered 6, after V lost 6 bases and J lost 3 bases. The germline V gene encodes CDR1 MNHEY and CDR2 SMNVEV (reference sequence). CDR3 in amino acids: CASSAQGADYGYTF. The CDR3 region has the DNA TGTGCCAGCAGCGCGCAGGGGGCGGACTATGGCTACACCTTC.

The J gene is TRBJ2-2, the V gene TRBV30, with 8 positions matching TRBD1. CDR3 size: 15 residues. J was trimmed by 5 bases and V by 2 bases; bases with no gene match: 7. CDR1 is GTSNPN, CDR2 SVGIG, per germline (reference sequence). For the CDR3, the DNA is TGTGCCTGGAGTCACCGGGACAGGAGAACCGGGGAGCTGTTTTTT. As protein: CAWSHRDRRTGELFF.

Here the CDR3 DNA reads TGTGCCAGCAGTCCGGCCGGGGGGTGGACTGAAGCTTTCTTT. Its protein is CASSPAGGWTEAFF. The chain has TRBV27 and TRBJ1-1; TRBD1 is a possible D gene (5 bases). The germline gives CDR1 MNHEY, CDR2 SMNVEV (reference sequence). V lost 5 bases and J 5 bases, leaving 15 bases between the germline ends. There are 14 residues in the CDR3.